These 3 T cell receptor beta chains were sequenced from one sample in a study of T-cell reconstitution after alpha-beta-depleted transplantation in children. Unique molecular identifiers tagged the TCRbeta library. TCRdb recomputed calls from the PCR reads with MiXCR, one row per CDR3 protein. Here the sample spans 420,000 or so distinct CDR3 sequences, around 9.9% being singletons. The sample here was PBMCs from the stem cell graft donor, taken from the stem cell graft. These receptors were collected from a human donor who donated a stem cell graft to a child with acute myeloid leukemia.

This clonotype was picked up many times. The CDR3 bases are TGCGCCAGCAGCTTGGTGGGGGGCTCGACAGATACGCAGTATTTT. Protein: CASSLVGGSTDTQYF. The gene calls are TRBV5-1 and TRBJ2-3, with D perhaps TRBD1 or TRBD2 (6 bases each). This CDR3 has 15 residues. The germline CDR1 and CDR2 sequences are SGHRS and YFSETQ. With 0 bases removed from V and 3 bases from J, the gap between germline ends came to 11 bases.

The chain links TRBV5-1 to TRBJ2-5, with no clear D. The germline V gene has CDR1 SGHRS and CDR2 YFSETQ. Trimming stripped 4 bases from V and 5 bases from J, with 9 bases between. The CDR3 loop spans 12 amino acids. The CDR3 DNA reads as TGCGCCAGCAGCCAACTTGGCGAGACCCAGTACTTC. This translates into CASSQLGETQYF.

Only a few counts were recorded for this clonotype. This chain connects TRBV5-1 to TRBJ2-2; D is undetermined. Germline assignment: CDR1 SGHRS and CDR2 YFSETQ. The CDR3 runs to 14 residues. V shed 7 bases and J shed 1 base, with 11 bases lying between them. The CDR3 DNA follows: TGCGCCAGCGGTACGGTGGGGAACACCGGGGAGCTGTTTTTT. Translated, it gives CASGTVGNTGELFF. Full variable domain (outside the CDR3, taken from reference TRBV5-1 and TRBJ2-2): KAGVTQTPRYLIKTRGQQVTLSCSPISGHRSVSWYQQTPGQGLQFLFEYFSETQRNKGNFPGRFSGRQFSNSRSEMNVSTLELGDSALYLCASGTVGNTGELFFGEGSRLTVL.